This TCR beta chain came from a study of blood T cells in healthy people across ages. Points from the study as a whole: Age brought a roughly linear fall in TCR beta diversity measured per million T cells. Versus aged donors, long-lived donors had higher diversity and more naive CD4+ cells. The unsorted PBMCs prevented any conclusive comparison of naive versus antigen-experienced cells.

Regarding this clonotype: Antigen: not known.

V was shortened by 0 bases and J by 1 base, with 11 bases between the two germline ends. Per the germline V gene, CDR1 is DFQATT and CDR2 is SNEGSKA (reference sequence). CDR3 length equals 15 residues. Together with a sample-barcoded 5' primer, a J-beta primer mix was included in a second PCR lasting about 6 to 11 cycles. MiXCR was run by TCRdb on the 5' RACE reads, yielding one entry per CDR3 protein. The sample shows about 1.1 million distinct CDR3 sequences, roughly two fifths of them seen only once. Total RNA extracted from each sample amounted to at least 6 micrograms. Sequencing was done on a sample of blood. The J gene is TRBJ2-3, the V gene TRBV20-1; possibly TRBD2 for D (6 bases). The sequence derives from a young man in good health. CDR3 sequence reads: CSARDSGLGTDTQYF. Written as DNA, the CDR3 is TGCAGTGCTAGAGATAGCGGACTGGGCACAGATACGCAGTATTTT.